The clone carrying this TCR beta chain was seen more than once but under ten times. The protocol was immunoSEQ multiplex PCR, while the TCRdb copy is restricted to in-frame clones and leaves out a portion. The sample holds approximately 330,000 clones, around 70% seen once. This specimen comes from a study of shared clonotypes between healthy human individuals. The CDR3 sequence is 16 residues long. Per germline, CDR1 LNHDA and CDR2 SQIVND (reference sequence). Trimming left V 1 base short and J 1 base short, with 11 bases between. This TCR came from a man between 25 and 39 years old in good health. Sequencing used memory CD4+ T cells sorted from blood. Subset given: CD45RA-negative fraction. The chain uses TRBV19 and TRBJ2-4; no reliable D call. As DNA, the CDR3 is TGTGCCAGTAGTATAGGTTGGGTTGACGCCAAAAACATTCAGTACTTC. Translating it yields CASSIGWVDAKNIQYF.